This T cell receptor beta chain was identified in a study of cytomegalovirus exposure and HLA in healthy donors. Study findings and constraints: Across donors, most TCRs were seen rarely, yet some public ones were widespread.

Comments on this clone: Its antigen is undetermined.

Vbeta (60) and Jbeta (13) primers were used in the PCR. Measured with immunoSEQ multiplex PCR; TCRdb has only the in-frame clones, and not every one. In the table there are roughly 140,000 clones, approximately 80% of which are singletons. This clonotype was sampled from a woman aged 40 to 50 in good health and CMV-seropositive. The sample was PBMCs.

CDR3 residues: CASSLRLASHEQFF. As DNA, the CDR3 is TGTGCCAGCAGCTTGAGGCTAGCGAGCCATGAGCAGTTCTTC. The chain links TRBV5-5 to TRBJ2-1; possibly TRBD2 for D (6 bases). The germline gives CDR1 SGHKS, CDR2 YYEKEE (reference sequence). There are 14 residues in the CDR3. V was clipped by 1 base and J by 8 bases, with 13 bases between them.